The 26 T cell receptor beta chains listed next were all sequenced from one sample in a study of Graves' ophthalmopathy and Graves' hyperthyroidism. Amplification targeted the TCR beta CDR3 regions, with RNA transcripts as the source material. After a first-round RT-PCR with HTBI primers, a second-round multiplex PCR was run. Each CDR3 protein is one row after TCRdb ran MiXCR on the multiplex PCR reads. Of fewer than 650,000 distinct CDR3 sequences in the sample, 20% to 25% were seen once. The sample was peripheral blood. All receptors derive from a woman between 18 and 29 years old with stable Graves' hyperthyroidism. Some clones in this sample may be carry-over from other donors' samples.

This clonotype showed up many times. The rearrangement links TRBV19 to TRBJ2-7, with D possibly TRBD1 on 6 matching bases. V gave up 4 bases and J gave up 3 bases, with 13 bases separating them. The CDR3 sequence is 14 residues long. Germline assignment: CDR1 LNHDA and CDR2 SQIVND (reference sequence). Written as DNA, the CDR3 is TGTGCCAGTAGTAAAGGGGGAGTTGGCTACGAGCAGTACTTC. This encodes CASSKGGVGYEQYF. The variable domain in full, completed from reference TRBV19 and TRBJ2-7, reads DGGITQSPKYLFRKEGQNVTLSCEQNLNHDAMYWYRQDPGQGLRLIYYSQIVNDFQKGDIAEGYSVSREKKESFPLTVTSAQKNPTAFYLCASSKGGVGYEQYFGPGTRLTVT.

The sample holds many counts of this clonotype. The chain employs TRBV20-1 and TRBJ2-7; a possible D gene is TRBD2 (6 bases). Germline V lookup: CDR1 DFQATT, CDR2 SNEGSKA (reference sequence). There are 11 residues in the CDR3. The CDR3 DNA is TGCAGCGTCGCGGGGAAGGACGAGCAGTACTTC. Residues: CSVAGKDEQYF.

This clonotype came up once. The rearrangement uses TRBV12-3 or TRBV12-4 and TRBJ2-5; D unresolved. This CDR3 spans 13 amino acids. V shed 5 bases and J shed 5 bases, with 12 bases lying between them. CDR3: CASSRREVETQYF. DNA for the CDR3: TGTGCCAGCAGTCGCAGAGAGGTGGAGACCCAGTACTTC.

This clonotype was counted many times. The chain joins TRBV5-1 to TRBJ1-2; TRBD1 matches at 9 bases. The trim removed 5 bases at V and 6 bases at J, leaving 5 bases unmatched. The CDR3 loop spans 13 amino acids. Per germline, CDR1 SGHRS and CDR2 YFSETQ. Here the CDR3 DNA reads TGCGCCAGCAGTGGGACAGGGAGGAATGGCTACACCTTC. Protein product: CASSGTGRNGYTF. Filled out from reference TRBV5-1 and TRBJ1-2, the complete variable domain reads KAGVTQTPRYLIKTRGQQVTLSCSPISGHRSVSWYQQTPGQGLQFLFEYFSETQRNKGNFPGRFSGRQFSNSRSEMNVSTLELGDSALYLCASSGTGRNGYTFGSGTRLTVV.

With respect to this clonotype: A read error may produce the germline difference seen at one junction end. Written as DNA, the CDR3 is TGTGCCAACAGCTTCATGACAGTCCCAGCCGACACCGGGGAGCTGTTTTTT. Protein sequence: CANSFMTVPADTGELFF. This chain connects TRBV13 to TRBJ2-2; D perhaps matches TRBD1 (5 bases). The CDR3 sequence is 17 residues long. Germline CDR1 PRHDT, CDR2 FYEKMQ (reference sequence).

This clonotype was seen more than once but under ten times. The chain recombines TRBV20-1 with TRBJ2-5; 9 nucleotides agree with TRBD1. CDR1 is DFQATT and CDR2 is SNEGSKA in the germline V gene (reference sequence). Trimming at V came to 3 bases and at J to 4 bases, leaving 9 bases not matched to a gene. The CDR3 covers 15 residues. In nucleotides, the CDR3 is TGCAGTGCTAGGGGCCGACAGGGGGACTTAGAGACCCAGTACTTC. Translating gives CSARGRQGDLETQYF.

This clonotype was detected ten times or more. The genes are TRBV20-1 and TRBJ2-7, with TRBD1 as a possible D gene (6 bases). Per the germline V gene, CDR1 is DFQATT and CDR2 is SNEGSKA (reference sequence). V was cut by 6 bases and J by 1 base, with 16 bases left in between. The CDR3 totals 14 residues. CDR3: CSADRSEASYEQYF. In DNA form, the CDR3 reads TGCAGTGCAGACAGGTCTGAAGCTTCCTACGAGCAGTACTTC.

This clonotype was observed many times. The V gene is TRBV30, the J gene TRBJ1-6, with D possibly being TRBD1 (5 bases). The CDR3 has 13 residues. The V gene's germline CDR1 is GTSNPN and CDR2 SVGIG (reference sequence). V was cut by 5 bases and J by 6 bases, with 11 bases left in between. As DNA, the CDR3 is TGTGCCTGGGGGGAACAGGCTAATTCACCCCTCCACTTT. Translating gives CAWGEQANSPLHF.

This clonotype appeared many times. This rearrangement joins TRBV6-1 to TRBJ1-5, with D unresolved. The ends were cut back, 4 bases at V and 4 bases at J, with 2 bases in the middle. Germline-derived CDR1 and CDR2 are MNHNS and SASEGT. The CDR3 totals 11 residues. The CDR3 reads CASSGNQPQHF. CDR3 DNA: TGTGCCAGCAGTGGTAATCAGCCCCAGCATTTT.

This clonotype appeared a few times. This CDR3 reads CASSQDPPGRSYEQYF. The CDR3 nucleotides read TGCGCCAGCAGCCAAGACCCTCCGGGACGGTCCTACGAGCAGTACTTC. The chain uses TRBV4-1 and TRBJ2-7; D assignment may be TRBD1 or TRBD2 (5 bases each). The CDR3 contains 16 residues. Looked up from germline, CDR1 is MGHRA and CDR2 is YSYEKL. The germline V and J ends were trimmed by 0 bases and 1 base, with 13 bases remaining between them.

This clonotype has only one observation. The gene calls are TRBV12-3 or TRBV12-4 and TRBJ2-5; TRBD1 agrees at 9 bases. The CDR3 covers 15 residues. J was trimmed by 5 bases and V by 4 bases; bases with no gene match: 8. The DNA of the CDR3 is TGTGCCAGCAGTTCCGGGACAGGGTTTCGGGAGACCCAGTACTTC. It encodes CASSSGTGFRETQYF.

In its sample, this clonotype was seen a few times. The chain recombines TRBV5-1 with TRBJ2-5; 11 bases map to TRBD2. The germline V gene has CDR1 SGHRS and CDR2 YFSETQ. V trimming: 0 bases; J trimming: 2 bases; junction bases outside the gene matches: 6. This CDR3 comprises 17 residues. Here the CDR3 reads CASSLASSSGGQETQYF. CDR3 in DNA: TGCGCCAGCAGCTTGGCCTCGTCTAGCGGGGGGCAAGAGACCCAGTACTTC.

This clonotype was seen ten or more times. This sequence joins TRBV7-2 and TRBJ1-2; no clear D gene. V shed 3 bases and J shed 4 bases, with 12 bases lying between them. The CDR3 spans 14 residues. Germline lookup yields CDR1 SGHTA and CDR2 FQGNSA. CDR3 in DNA: TGTGCCAGCAGCTTTCCGATTCCCCCCTATGGCTACACCTTC. Its protein product is CASSFPIPPYGYTF.

This clonotype has ten or more counts. The junction departs from germline at one end; a sequencing error may be responsible. The J gene is TRBJ2-4, the V gene TRBV2; TRBD1 matches at 9 bases. CDR1 is SNHLY, CDR2 FYNNEI, per germline. This CDR3 comprises 14 residues. CDR3 bases: TGTGCCAGCTTTACAGGGGGCGCGGGAAACATTAAGTACTTC. Translating gives CASFTGGAGNIKYF.

This clonotype has only one observation. The chain carries TRBV6-2 or TRBV6-3 and TRBJ1-2, with D unresolved. CDR3 length: 13 amino acids. Trimming removed 8 bases from V and 2 bases from J, with 12 bases in between. CDR1 is MNHEY, CDR2 SVGEGT, per germline. For the CDR3, the DNA is TGTGCCAGCCGGCCCGACTTCAACTATGGCTACACCTTC. Translation gives CASRPDFNYGYTF.

The chain combines TRBV2 with TRBJ2-7; D gene unclear. Trimming took off 2 bases at V and 2 bases at J, with 13 bases between the two ends. The CDR3 sequence is 15 residues long. Germline CDR1 SNHLY, CDR2 FYNNEI. The CDR3 region is CASSELWSRAYEQYF. In nucleotides, the CDR3 is TGTGCCAGCAGTGAATTGTGGTCCCGGGCCTACGAGCAGTACTTC.

This clonotype was picked up many times. This chain joins TRBV7-2 and TRBJ2-7; 9 positions match TRBD2. CDR1 and CDR2 from the germline V gene are SGHTA and FQGNSA. V was pared by 7 bases and J by 1 base, with 5 bases of the junction left unmatched. The CDR3 has 14 amino acids. CDR3 in amino acids: CASTAGGGSYEQYF. In nucleotides, the CDR3 is TGTGCCAGCACCGCGGGGGGGGGGTCCTACGAGCAGTACTTC.

With respect to this clonotype: Given the absence of the conserved phenylalanine or tryptophan at the CDR3 end, a read error is likely. The chain has TRBV11-1 and TRBJ2-7; 8 bases align to TRBD1. Germline loops: CDR1 SGHAT, CDR2 FQDESV (reference sequence). The CDR3 length is 14 residues. V shed 5 bases, J shed 5 bases, and the junction held 8 bases outside the gene matches. The CDR3 nucleotides read TGTGCCAGCAGCCAGGGGGCCGGATTCCACGAGCAGTACTAC. It is translated as CASSQGAGFHEQYY.

This clonotype has ten or more counts. In nucleotides, the CDR3 is TGCAGTGCTGCCGGGTCCTATGGCTACACCTTC. It specifies CSAAGSYGYTF. V usage is TRBV20-1 and J usage is TRBJ1-2; no firm D call. The CDR3 is 11 amino acids. V shed 5 bases and J shed 4 bases, with 8 bases lying between them. Germline loops: CDR1 DFQATT, CDR2 SNEGSKA (reference sequence).

This clonotype was counted many times. The rearrangement uses TRBV9 and TRBJ1-1, with no clear D. This CDR3 region has 14 residues. The V and J ends lost 2 bases and 3 bases respectively, with 11 bases between them. Germline V gene sequence: CDR1 SGDLS, CDR2 YYNGEE. This CDR3 is CASSVAGPHTEAFF. The CDR3 bases are TGTGCCAGCAGCGTGGCAGGACCGCACACTGAAGCTTTCTTT.

This clonotype was seen repeatedly, ten times or more. The V and J genes are TRBV27 and TRBJ1-2; a weak D match, TRBD1 (5 bases). The CDR3 loop spans 13 amino acids. The ends were cut back, 10 bases at V and 1 base at J, with 13 bases in the middle. Per germline, CDR1 MNHEY and CDR2 SMNVEV (reference sequence). As DNA, the CDR3 is TGTGCCACCTGGGGGTTGCTTAACTATGGCTACACCTTC. Its protein is CATWGLLNYGYTF.

The V call is TRBV27, the J call TRBJ1-6; 10 positions match TRBD1. Germline assignment: CDR1 MNHEY and CDR2 SMNVEV (reference sequence). CDR3 size: 17 residues. Trimming at V came to 6 bases and at J to 4 bases, leaving 9 bases not matched to a gene. The CDR3 here is CASRRTGGRDYNSPLHF. DNA for the CDR3: TGTGCCAGCAGACGGACAGGGGGAAGGGATTATAATTCACCCCTCCACTTT.

This clonotype was counted ten times or more. The J gene is TRBJ2-5, the V gene TRBV6-2 or TRBV6-3; D might be TRBD1 (6 bases). This CDR3 has 15 residues. V lost 6 bases and J lost 5, with 19 bases in between. CDR1 is MNHEY and CDR2 is SVGEGT in the germline V gene. The CDR3 nucleotides read TGTGCCAGCAGGCCTTCGACAGGCATGGGCGAGACCCAGTACTTC. Translating it yields CASRPSTGMGETQYF.

The sample holds many counts of this clonotype. CDR3 coding DNA: TGCGCCAGCAGCTTGGAGGGGAGGGGGGTCTACGAGCAGTACTTC. Translated: CASSLEGRGVYEQYF. V is TRBV5-1 and J is TRBJ2-7, with D tentatively TRBD2 (7 bases). The CDR3 is made up of 15 amino acids. The germline V gene has CDR1 SGHRS and CDR2 YFSETQ. Trimming cost V 0 bases and J 3 bases, with 13 bases left between them.

This clonotype was observed a single time. The gene calls are TRBV28 and TRBJ2-5; 7 positions agree with TRBD2. The germline gives CDR1 MDHEN, CDR2 SYDVKM. Losses at the gene ends were 7 bases for V and 6 bases for J; bases not matched to a gene: 14. The CDR3 has 15 amino acids. The CDR3 reads CASTLLAGDKQTQYF. CDR3 coding DNA: TGTGCCAGCACCCTCCTGGCGGGAGATAAACAGACCCAGTACTTC.

In its sample, this clonotype was seen a few times. This chain uses TRBV10-3 with TRBJ1-1; no clear D gene. Germline-derived CDR1 and CDR2 are ENHRY and SYGVKD. The V gene lost 4 bases and the J gene lost 9 bases, with 15 bases spanning the gap. The CDR3 consists of 13 residues. CDR3 sequence (DNA): TGTGCCATCAGTGGTGACCTCCCCCCAAAAGCTTTCTTT. It encodes CAISGDLPPKAFF.